Below, one TCR beta chain is given with its context. What it recognizes is unknown. CDR1 is MNHEY, CDR2 SVGEGT, per germline. The CDR3 extends over 17 amino acids. The trim removed 5 bases at V and 7 bases at J, leaving 13 bases unmatched. TCR beta libraries were prepared from cDNA with unique molecular identifiers. Hundreds of thousands of cDNA molecules were obtained from roughly 0.93 to 9.6 million T cells. TCRdb reprocessed the PCR reads with MiXCR, giving one entry per CDR3 protein. The sample includes hundreds of thousands of distinct CDR3 sequences, over 45% seen only once; the top ten take around 11%. The sample belongs to a study of post-analysis software for immune sequencing data. Notes on the study in general: Higher frequency in patients than in controls was seen for about five TRBV segments, with TRBV5-6, TRBV5-1 and TRBV20-1 among them.

This sequence was found in a girl aged 2 to 10 with multiple sclerosis. The chain uses TRBV6-2 or TRBV6-3 and TRBJ2-1; 11 bases match TRBD1. Sequenced input: blood. The CDR3 DNA follows: TGTGCCAGCAGTACTGCCACCGGGACAGGGGGTTCTAATGAGCAGTTCTTC. This encodes CASSTATGTGGSNEQFF.